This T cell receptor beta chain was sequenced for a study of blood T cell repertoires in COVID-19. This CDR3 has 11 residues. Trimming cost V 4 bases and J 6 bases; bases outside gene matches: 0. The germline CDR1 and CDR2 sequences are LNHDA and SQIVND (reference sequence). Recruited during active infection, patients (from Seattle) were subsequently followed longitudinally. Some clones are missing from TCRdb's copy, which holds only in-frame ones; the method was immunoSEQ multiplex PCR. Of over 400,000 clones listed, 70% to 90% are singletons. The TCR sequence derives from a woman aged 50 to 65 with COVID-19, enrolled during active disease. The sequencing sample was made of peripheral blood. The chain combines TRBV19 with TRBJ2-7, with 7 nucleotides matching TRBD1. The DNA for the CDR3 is TGTGCCAGTAGTACAGGGGGCGAGCAGTACTTC. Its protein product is CASSTGGEQYF. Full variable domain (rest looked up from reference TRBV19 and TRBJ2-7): DGGITQSPKYLFRKEGQNVTLSCEQNLNHDAMYWYRQDPGQGLRLIYYSQIVNDFQKGDIAEGYSVSREKKESFPLTVTSAQKNPTAFYLCASSTGGEQYFGPGTRLTVT.